This T cell receptor (beta chain) was found in a study of blood T cells in healthy people across ages. Total RNA amounts of at least 5 micrograms were extracted per sample. The second PCR ran about 6 to 12 cycles with a sample-barcoded 5' primer and J-beta primers. TCRdb passed the 5' RACE reads through MiXCR, listing each CDR3 protein once. The repertoire holds 350,000 to 450,000 distinct CDR3 sequences, more than 45% seen once, with under 65% in the top ten. The sequenced sample was blood. This TCR was sampled from a man aged 60 to 75 in good health.

The CDR3 loop reads CASATGGPWNEQFF. In DNA, the CDR3 is TGCGCCAGCGCAACGGGGGGGCCGTGGAATGAGCAGTTCTTC. V is TRBV5-1 and J is TRBJ2-1; the match to TRBD2 covers 8 bases. Losses at the gene ends were 7 bases for V and 7 bases for J; bases not matched to a gene: 10. The CDR3 runs to 14 residues. In germline, CDR1 is SGHRS, CDR2 YFSETQ.